Below, 26 T cell receptor beta chains from the same sample are listed, as sequenced in a study of graft-versus-host responses after intestinal transplantation. This table comes from immunoSEQ multiplex PCR, and its TCRdb copy is limited to in-frame clones, with some not included. The sample yields about 23,000 clones, roughly 90% seen once. The specimen comprised PBMCs, sampled 39 to 40 days after intestinal transplant. All receptors come from a human patient who received an intestinal transplant, so some T cells may come from the graft donor.

This rearrangement joins TRBV19 to TRBJ1-6, with a weak D call TRBD1 (6 bases). CDR1 and CDR2 from the germline V gene are LNHDA and SQIVND (reference sequence). Trimming removed 2 bases at V and 10 bases at J, with 12 bases between. The CDR3 runs 14 residues. The CDR3 protein is CASSITGTSSPLHF. For the CDR3, the DNA is TGTGCCAGTAGTATAACAGGGACGAGCTCACCCCTCCACTTT.

The chain carries TRBV28 and TRBJ1-1; TRBD1 might be the D (5 bases). This CDR3 has 15 residues. Looked up from germline, CDR1 is MDHEN and CDR2 is SYDVKM. With 3 bases removed from V and 0 bases from J, the gap between germline ends came to 11 bases. This CDR3 is CASSFYGGLNTEAFF. CDR3 sequence (DNA): TGTGCCAGCAGTTTTTATGGGGGTCTGAACACTGAAGCTTTCTTT.

This clone has a single count. The chain recombines TRBV7-9 with TRBJ1-2; D is uncertain. The germline V and J ends were trimmed by 1 base and 6 bases, with 9 bases remaining between them. The CDR3 is 13 residues long. Germline-derived CDR1 and CDR2 are SEHNR and FQNEAQ (reference sequence). CDR3: CASSLVVKDGYTF. For the CDR3, the DNA is TGTGCCAGCAGCTTAGTGGTAAAGGATGGCTACACCTTC.

This chain uses TRBV28 with TRBJ2-5; 11 positions agree with TRBD1. The CDR3 contains 13 residues. The germline gives CDR1 MDHEN, CDR2 SYDVKM. V gave up 8 bases and J gave up 5 bases; unmatched junction bases: 4. CDR3 nucleotide sequence: TGTGCCAGCCTGGACAGGGGGCGGGAGACCCAGTACTTC. Translating it yields CASLDRGRETQYF.

This clone was observed once. This chain joins TRBV28 and TRBJ2-7, with D unresolved. The CDR3 covers 15 residues. The germline V and J ends were trimmed by 5 bases and 2 bases, with 16 bases remaining between them. Germline V gene sequence: CDR1 MDHEN, CDR2 SYDVKM. CDR3: CASSPAFHRAYEQYF. As DNA, the CDR3 is TGTGCCAGCAGTCCCGCTTTCCATAGGGCCTACGAGCAGTACTTC.

The chain employs TRBV9 and TRBJ2-1; D might be TRBD1 (5 bases). Trimming left V 0 bases short and J 0 bases short, with 10 bases between. The CDR3 covers 16 residues. CDR1 is SGDLS, CDR2 YYNGEE, per germline. The CDR3 here is CASSVGSDSSYNEQFF. In DNA form, the CDR3 reads TGTGCCAGCAGCGTAGGTTCCGACAGCTCCTACAATGAGCAGTTCTTC.

This clone was detected only a few times. This may be a read error: a much more frequent sequence differs by one nucleotide. J is TRBJ1-2 and V is TRBV19, with D possibly TRBD1 on 5 matching bases. The CDR3 is 11 residues long. Germline V gene lookup returns CDR1 LNHDA and CDR2 SQIVND (reference sequence). The CDR3 nucleotides are TGTGGCAGTACGTGGGGGTACGGCTACACCTTC. It yields the protein CGSTWGYGYTF.

This clone was seen a single time. The J gene is TRBJ2-2, the V gene TRBV7-3; D is possibly TRBD2 (6 bases). Germline V gene sequence: CDR1 SGHTA, CDR2 FQGTGA. Trimming cost V 2 bases and J 3 bases, with 16 bases left between them. The CDR3 spans 17 residues. As DNA, the CDR3 is TGTGCCAGCAGCTTAGATTTCGGGAGTAGGGACACCGGGGAGCTGTTTTTT. Translating it yields CASSLDFGSRDTGELFF. The full variable domain, completed using reference TRBV7-3 and TRBJ2-2, is GAGVSQTPSNKVTEKGKYVELRCDPISGHTALYWYRQSLGQGPEFLIYFQGTGAADDSGLPNDRFFAVRPEGSVSTLKIQRTERGDSAVYLCASSLDFGSRDTGELFFGEGSRLTVL.

This clone was seen a single time. The chain has TRBV7-9 and TRBJ2-1, with D unclear. Germline CDR1 and CDR2: SEHNR and FQNEAQ (reference sequence). V shed 5 bases and J shed 4 bases, with 18 bases lying between them. The CDR3 runs 16 residues. Here the CDR3 reads CASSPSNVLLYNEQFF. CDR3 sequence (DNA): TGTGCCAGCAGCCCTAGTAACGTTCTCCTTTACAATGAGCAGTTCTTC. Variable domain in full (rest from reference TRBV7-9 and TRBJ2-1): DTGVSQNPRHKITKRGQNVTFRCDPISEHNRLYWYRQTLGQGPEFLTYFQNEAQLEKSRLLSDRFSAERPKGSFSTLEIQRTEQGDSAMYLCASSPSNVLLYNEQFFGPGTRLTVL.

This chain links TRBV12-5 with TRBJ2-3; 7 bases agree with TRBD2. There are 15 residues in the CDR3. V lost 1 base to trimming and J lost 2 bases; unmatched junction nucleotides: 3. Germline CDR1 LGHNT, CDR2 FRNRAP. CDR3 sequence: CASGLGGGPTDTQYF. CDR3 nucleotides: TGTGCTAGTGGTTTGGGGGGAGGGCCCACAGATACGCAGTATTTT.

This clone showed up just a few times. The chain recombines TRBV21-1 with TRBJ1-4; the table names TRBD1, a call not compared with the DNA. TRBV21-1 is marked as a pseudogene. The CDR3 spans 16 residues. The CDR3 nucleotides read TGTGCCAGCACCCCATCCGCGGGACAGTATAATGAAAAACTGTTTTTT. This encodes CASTPSAGQYNEKLFF.

The chain uses TRBV4-1 and TRBJ2-6, with 7 bases fitting TRBD2. The V gene's germline CDR1 is MGHRA and CDR2 YSYEKL. CDR3 length equals 16 residues. V lost 3 bases, J lost 0 bases, and 2 bases stayed unmatched. The CDR3 DNA reads TGCGCCAGCAGCCAGGCGGGAGACTCTGGGGCCAACGTCCTGACTTTC. Translated, it gives CASSQAGDSGANVLTF.

The rearrangement uses TRBV12-5 and TRBJ2-1, with 12 positions matching TRBD2. After removal of 7 bases from V and 0 bases from J, the junction contained 22 bases not matched to a gene. Germline V gene lookup returns CDR1 LGHNT and CDR2 FRNRAP. The CDR3 runs to 22 residues. CDR3: CASALGQGRASGRVSSYNEQFF. The CDR3 DNA is TGTGCTAGTGCCCTGGGACAGGGGCGGGCTAGCGGGAGGGTAAGCTCCTACAATGAGCAGTTCTTC.

The chain links TRBV10-3 to TRBJ2-7; a weak D match, TRBD1 (6 bases). CDR3 length: 15 amino acids. The ends were cut back, 6 bases at V and 3 bases at J, with 18 bases in the middle. CDR1 ENHRY and CDR2 SYGVKD come from the germline V gene. CDR3 in amino acids: CAISQGPPALYEQYF. The CDR3 DNA sequence: TGTGCCATCAGCCAGGGGCCCCCGGCCCTCTACGAGCAGTACTTC.

For the CDR3, the DNA is TGTGCCAGCAGCCCCCGACTAGCGGGAGGTCAAAGAGTGACCCAGTACTTC. Amino acids: CASSPRLAGGQRVTQYF. The rearrangement joins TRBV11-2 to TRBJ2-5; 13 nucleotides line up with TRBD2. Germline values: CDR1 SGHAT, CDR2 FQNNGV. V lost 5 bases and J lost 7; bases outside the gene matches: 13. The CDR3 totals 17 residues.

The J gene is TRBJ1-2, the V gene TRBV9; TRBD1 agrees at 9 bases. CDR1 and CDR2 (germline): SGDLS, YYNGEE. This CDR3 has 13 amino acids. The V and J ends lost 7 bases and 3 bases, in that order; junction bases with no gene match: 4. The CDR3 spells CASGQGQYYGYTF. DNA for the CDR3: TGTGCCAGCGGACAGGGGCAGTACTATGGCTACACCTTC.

The chain is built from TRBV6-1 and TRBJ2-7; D perhaps matches TRBD2 (5 bases). The CDR3 loop spans 15 amino acids. Trimming cost V 2 bases and J 0 bases, with 11 bases left between them. The germline CDR1 and CDR2 sequences are MNHNS and SASEGT. Written as DNA, the CDR3 is TGTGCCAGCAGTGAAATCTGGAGGAGCTCCTACGAGCAGTACTTC. It yields the protein CASSEIWRSSYEQYF.

This clone showed up just once. The chain is built from TRBV9 and TRBJ2-1; 11 nucleotides align to TRBD2. Germline-derived CDR1 and CDR2 are SGDLS and YYNGEE. J gave up 9 bases and V 3 bases, and 11 bases lay outside the gene matches. CDR3 length equals 16 residues. The CDR3 sequence is CASSAITSGRIGEQFF. The CDR3 nucleotides are TGTGCCAGCAGCGCCATTACTAGCGGGAGAATCGGTGAGCAGTTCTTC.

This chain connects TRBV4-3 to TRBJ2-1; D is tentatively TRBD1 or TRBD2 (5 bases each). Germline V gives CDR1 LGHNA, CDR2 YSLEER. The CDR3 has 16 residues. The V gene lost 1 base and the J gene lost 4 bases, with 14 bases spanning the gap. CDR3 DNA: TGCGCCAGCAGCCAAGTTGGGGGTAGCGCTTACAATGAGCAGTTCTTC. It codes for CASSQVGGSAYNEQFF.

The chain has TRBV7-3 and TRBJ2-1; D possibly corresponds to TRBD2 (5 bases). CDR1 is SGHTA and CDR2 is FQGTGA in the germline V gene. The CDR3 runs to 15 residues. V lost 2 bases and J lost 3, with 11 bases in between. The CDR3 here is CASSLSSGSYNEQFF. DNA of the CDR3: TGTGCCAGCAGCTTATCGAGTGGGAGCTACAATGAGCAGTTCTTC.

The V call is TRBV7-2, the J call TRBJ2-2; D is possibly TRBD2 (6 bases). Trimming cost V 5 bases and J 0 bases, with 13 bases left between them. In germline, CDR1 is SGHTA, CDR2 FQGNSA. The CDR3 spans 16 residues. CDR3 in amino acids: CASSLSGNTNTGELFF. CDR3 bases: TGTGCCAGCAGCCTTAGCGGAAACACGAACACCGGGGAGCTGTTTTTT.

V and J are TRBV9 and TRBJ2-5, with 9 bases that match TRBD2. The J call may not be correct, given that the DNA end is closer to TRBJ2-7. Looked up from germline, CDR1 is SGDLS and CDR2 is YYNGEE. The CDR3 runs 15 residues. Here the CDR3 reads CASSVASGNSYEQYF. CDR3 nucleotides: TGTGCCAGCAGCGTAGCTAGCGGGAACTCCTACGAGCAGTACTTC.

This clone was seen only once. V usage is TRBV25-1 and J usage is TRBJ2-2; no definite D call. The CDR3 sequence is 14 residues long. With 8 bases removed from V and 4 bases from J, the gap between germline ends came to 14 bases. Germline V gene sequence: CDR1 MGHDK, CDR2 SYGVNS. CDR3 sequence (DNA): TGTGCCAGCGGATCTGGGCCCGGCACCGGGGAGCTGTTTTTT. Protein sequence: CASGSGPGTGELFF. Variable domain in full (rest from reference TRBV25-1 and TRBJ2-2): EADIYQTPRYLVIGTGKKITLECSQTMGHDKMYWYQQDPGMELHLIHYSYGVNSTEKGDLSSESTVSRIRTEHFPLTLESARPSHTSQYLCASGSGPGTGELFFGEGSRLTVL.

This sequence joins TRBV21-1 and TRBJ2-4; the table names TRBD2, a call not compared with the DNA. TRBV21-1 is a listed pseudogene. The CDR3 has 18 residues. The CDR3 DNA sequence: TGTGCCAGCAGCATAACTAGCCCTCTTCTTTTAGCCAAAAACATTCAGTACTTC. Protein sequence: CASSITSPLLLAKNIQYF.

The chain couples TRBV5-1 to TRBJ2-2; maybe TRBD1 (6 bases). Germline CDR1 reads SGHRS; CDR2 reads YFSETQ. Trimming cost V 0 bases and J 4 bases, with 13 bases left between them. The length of the CDR3 is 16 residues. CDR3 DNA sequence: TGCGCCAGCAGCTTGGCGGGCGAAGGGGGCACCGGGGAGCTGTTTTTT. It encodes CASSLAGEGGTGELFF.

The chain has TRBV6-6 and TRBJ1-6; 8 positions agree with TRBD1. V lost 3 bases, J lost 8 bases, and 6 bases stayed unmatched. This CDR3 has 15 amino acids. From germline, CDR1 is MNHNY and CDR2 SVGAGI (reference sequence). The CDR3 protein is CASSYARQGYSPLHF. CDR3 nucleotides: TGTGCCAGCAGTTATGCCAGACAGGGGTATTCACCCCTCCACTTT.